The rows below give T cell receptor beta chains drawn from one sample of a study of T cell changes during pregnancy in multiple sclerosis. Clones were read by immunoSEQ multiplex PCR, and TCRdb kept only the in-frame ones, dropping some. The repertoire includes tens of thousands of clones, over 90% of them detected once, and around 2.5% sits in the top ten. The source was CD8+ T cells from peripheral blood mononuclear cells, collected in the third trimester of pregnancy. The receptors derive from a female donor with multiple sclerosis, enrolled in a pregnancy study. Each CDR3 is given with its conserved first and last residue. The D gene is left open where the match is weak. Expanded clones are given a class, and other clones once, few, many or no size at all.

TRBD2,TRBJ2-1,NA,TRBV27,CASSSGGRAYNEQFF,TGTGCCAGCAGTTCTGGCGGGAGGGCGTACAATGAGCAGTTCTTC
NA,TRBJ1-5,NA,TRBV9,CASSVGGGTSPQHF,TGTGCCAGCAGCGTAGGGGGGGGGACTTCGCCCCAGCATTTT
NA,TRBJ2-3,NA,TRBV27,CASSLFFADTQYF,TGTGCCAGCAGTTTATTTTTCGCGGATACGCAGTATTTT
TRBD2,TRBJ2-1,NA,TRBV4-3,CASSRGLADYNEQFF,TGCGCCAGCAGCCGGGGACTAGCGGATTACAATGAGCAGTTCTTC
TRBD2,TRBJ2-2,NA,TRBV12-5,CASGFGLGVNTGELFF,TGTGCTAGTGGTTTCGGACTAGGGGTAAACACCGGGGAGCTGTTTTTT
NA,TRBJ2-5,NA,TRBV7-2,CASSLTGTPTTIQETQYF,TGTGCCAGCAGCTTAACCGGGACTCCTACAACGATACAAGAGACCCAGTACTTC
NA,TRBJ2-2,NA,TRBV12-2,CASRRKVRSLAGGDTGELFF,TGTGCAAGTCGCCGTAAGGTTAGGAGTCTAGCGGGAGGGGACACCGGGGAGCTGTTTTTT
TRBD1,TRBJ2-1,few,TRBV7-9,CASRPTGGGEQFF,TGTGCCAGCAGACCGACAGGGGGCGGTGAGCAGTTCTTC
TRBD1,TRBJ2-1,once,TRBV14,CASSQPPGQGRWNEQFF,TGTGCCAGCAGCCAACCTCCGGGACAGGGTCGGTGGAATGAGCAGTTCTTC
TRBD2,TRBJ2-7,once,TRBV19,CASSASGTNEQYF,TGTGCCAGTAGTGCTAGCGGGACGAACGAGCAGTACTTC
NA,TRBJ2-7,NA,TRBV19,CASSIGGSSYEQYF,TGTGCCAGTAGTATAGGAGGAAGCTCCTACGAGCAGTACTTC
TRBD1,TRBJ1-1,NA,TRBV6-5,CASYWTGATEAFF,TGTGCCAGCTACTGGACAGGGGCCACTGAAGCTTTCTTT
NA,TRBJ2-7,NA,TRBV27,CASSSKTPGVHEQYF,TGTGCCAGCAGTTCCAAAACCCCAGGGGTCCACGAGCAGTACTTC
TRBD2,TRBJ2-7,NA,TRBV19,CASSMASGSYEQYF,TGTGCCAGTAGTATGGCTAGCGGGAGCTACGAGCAGTACTTC
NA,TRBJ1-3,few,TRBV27,CASSLRGSGNTIYF,TGTGCCAGCAGTCTCAGGGGCTCTGGAAACACCATATATTTT
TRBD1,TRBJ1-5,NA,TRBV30,CAQGTADSNQPQHF,TGTGCCCAAGGGACAGCCGATAGCAATCAGCCCCAGCATTTT
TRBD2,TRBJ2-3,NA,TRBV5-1,CASSLGTSGRRADTQYF,TGCGCCAGCAGCTTGGGGACTAGCGGGAGAAGAGCAGATACGCAGTATTTT
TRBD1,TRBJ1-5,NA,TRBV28,CASRGDPRGRSNQPQHF,TGTGCCAGCAGGGGAGATCCCAGGGGGAGGAGCAATCAGCCCCAGCATTTT
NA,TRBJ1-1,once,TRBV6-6,CASSGGGYTEAFF,TGTGCCAGCAGCGGCGGGGGCTACACTGAAGCTTTCTTT
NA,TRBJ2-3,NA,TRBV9,CASSVLGGPGTDTQYF,TGTGCCAGCAGCGTTTTAGGCGGACCGGGGACAGATACGCAGTATTTT
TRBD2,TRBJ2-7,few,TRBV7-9,CASSPTSGRIYEQYF,TGTGCCAGCAGCCCGACTAGCGGGAGAATCTACGAGCAGTACTTC
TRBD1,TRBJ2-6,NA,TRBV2,CARRDRGFSGANVLTF,TGTGCCAGGAGGGACAGGGGTTTCTCTGGGGCCAACGTCCTGACTTTC
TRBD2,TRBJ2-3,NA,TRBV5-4,CASSFKRERADTQYF,TGTGCCAGCAGCTTCAAGCGGGAGCGAGCAGATACGCAGTATTTT
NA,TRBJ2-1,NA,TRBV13,CASSLGRGASFNGNEQFF,TGTGCCAGCAGCTTAGGTCGGGGGGCATCATTTAACGGCAATGAGCAGTTCTTC
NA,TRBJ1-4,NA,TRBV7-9,CASSLAAGERKLFF,TGTGCCAGCAGCTTAGCGGCGGGAGAGAGGAAACTGTTTTTT
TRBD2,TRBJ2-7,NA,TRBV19,CASSIAGGGPYEQYF,TGTGCCAGTAGTATAGCTGGCGGGGGACCCTACGAGCAGTACTTC
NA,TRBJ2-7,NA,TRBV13,CASSTTVTYEQYF,TGTGCCAGCAGCACGACAGTGACCTACGAGCAGTACTTC
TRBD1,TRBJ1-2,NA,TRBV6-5,CASSRQGESLYGYTF,TGTGCCAGCAGCCGACAGGGTGAATCCCTCTATGGCTACACCTTC
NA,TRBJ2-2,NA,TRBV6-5,CASSASETPGELFF,TGTGCCAGCAGTGCGTCGGAGACCCCCGGGGAGCTGTTTTTT
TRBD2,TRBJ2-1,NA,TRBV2,CASRAGLAGAGEQFF,TGTGCCAGCAGGGCGGGACTAGCGGGAGCGGGTGAGCAGTTCTTC
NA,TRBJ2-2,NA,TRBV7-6,CASQRGRNTGELFF,TGTGCCAGCCAAAGGGGGAGGAACACCGGGGAGCTGTTTTTT
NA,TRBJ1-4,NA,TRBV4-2,CASSQVGSVGGPPNEKLFF,TGTGCCAGCAGCCAAGTCGGTTCGGTGGGGGGGCCCCCTAATGAAAAACTGTTTTTT
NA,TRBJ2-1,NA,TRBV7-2,CASSLGAEQFF,TGTGCCAGCAGCTTAGGGGCAGAGCAGTTCTTC
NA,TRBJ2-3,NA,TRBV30,CAWSVDITDTQYF,TGTGCCTGGAGTGTAGACATCACAGATACGCAGTATTTT
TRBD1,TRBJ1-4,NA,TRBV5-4,CASSLRDRVRTNEKLFF,TGTGCCAGCAGCTTGAGGGACAGGGTAAGGACTAATGAAAAACTGTTTTTT
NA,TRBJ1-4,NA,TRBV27,CASGPRGENEKLFF,TGTGCCAGCGGGCCCCGGGGGGAAAATGAAAAACTGTTTTTT
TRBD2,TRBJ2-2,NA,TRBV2,CASSISGRYTGELFF,TGTGCCAGCAGTATAAGCGGGAGGTACACCGGGGAGCTGTTTTTT